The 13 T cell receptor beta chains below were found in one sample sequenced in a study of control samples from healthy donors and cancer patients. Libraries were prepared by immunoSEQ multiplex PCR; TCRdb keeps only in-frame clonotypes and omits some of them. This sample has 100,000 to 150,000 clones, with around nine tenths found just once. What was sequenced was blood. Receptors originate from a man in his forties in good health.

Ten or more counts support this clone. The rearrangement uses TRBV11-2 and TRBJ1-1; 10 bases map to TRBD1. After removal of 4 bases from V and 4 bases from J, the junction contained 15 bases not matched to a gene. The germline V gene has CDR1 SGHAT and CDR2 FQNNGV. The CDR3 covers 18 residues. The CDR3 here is CASSSWGRQGARSTEAFF. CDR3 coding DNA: TGTGCCAGCAGCTCGTGGGGGAGACAGGGGGCGCGGAGCACTGAAGCTTTCTTT.

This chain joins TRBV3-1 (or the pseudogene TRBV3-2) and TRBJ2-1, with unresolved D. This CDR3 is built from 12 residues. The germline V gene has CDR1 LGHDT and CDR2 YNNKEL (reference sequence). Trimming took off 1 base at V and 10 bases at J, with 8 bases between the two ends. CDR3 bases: TGTGCCAGCAGCCAAGGGGTGGGGGAGCAGTTCTTC. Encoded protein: CASSQGVGEQFF.

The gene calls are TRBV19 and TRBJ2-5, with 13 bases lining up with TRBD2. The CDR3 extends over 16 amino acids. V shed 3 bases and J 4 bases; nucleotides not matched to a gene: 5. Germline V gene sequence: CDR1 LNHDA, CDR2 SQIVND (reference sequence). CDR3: CASSIQTSGGRETQYF. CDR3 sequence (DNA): TGTGCCAGTAGTATCCAGACTAGCGGGGGGCGAGAGACCCAGTACTTC.

The CDR3 sequence: CASSQGFGTGRGYTF. CDR3 sequence (DNA): TGTGCCAGCAGCCAAGGGTTCGGGACAGGGAGAGGCTACACCTTC. This chain uses TRBV14 with TRBJ1-2; 9 positions agree with TRBD1. V was pared by 1 base and J by 8 bases, with 8 bases of the junction left unmatched. Looked up from germline, CDR1 is SGHDN and CDR2 is FVKESK. This CDR3 has 15 amino acids.

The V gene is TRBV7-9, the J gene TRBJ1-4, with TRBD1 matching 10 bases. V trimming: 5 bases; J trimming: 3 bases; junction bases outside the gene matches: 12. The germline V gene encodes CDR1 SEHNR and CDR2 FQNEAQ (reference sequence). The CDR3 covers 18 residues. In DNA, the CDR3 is TGTGCCAGCAGCCCGGGAGCGACAGGGGGCTCTTCTAATGAAAAACTGTTTTTT. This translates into CASSPGATGGSSNEKLFF.

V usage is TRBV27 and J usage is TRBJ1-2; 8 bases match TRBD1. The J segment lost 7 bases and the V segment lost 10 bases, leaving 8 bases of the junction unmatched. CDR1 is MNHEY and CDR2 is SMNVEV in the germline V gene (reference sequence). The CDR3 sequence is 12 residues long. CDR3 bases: TGTGCCACCTCGGGACAGGCGGGTGGCTACACCTTC. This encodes CATSGQAGGYTF.

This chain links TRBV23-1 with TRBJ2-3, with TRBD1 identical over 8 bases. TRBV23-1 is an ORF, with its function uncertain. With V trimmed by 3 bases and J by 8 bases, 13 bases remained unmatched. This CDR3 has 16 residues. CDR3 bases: TGCGCCAGCAGTCAGGCGTGGGGGACAGGTCTGGGTACGCAGTATTTT. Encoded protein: CASSQAWGTGLGTQYF.

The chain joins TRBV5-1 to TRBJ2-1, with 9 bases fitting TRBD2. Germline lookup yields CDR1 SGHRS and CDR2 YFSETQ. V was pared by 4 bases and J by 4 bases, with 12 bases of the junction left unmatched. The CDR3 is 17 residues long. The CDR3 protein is CASSPPRGGGGYNEQFF. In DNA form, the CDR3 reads TGCGCCAGCAGCCCACCGCGGGGCGGGGGGGGTTACAATGAGCAGTTCTTC.

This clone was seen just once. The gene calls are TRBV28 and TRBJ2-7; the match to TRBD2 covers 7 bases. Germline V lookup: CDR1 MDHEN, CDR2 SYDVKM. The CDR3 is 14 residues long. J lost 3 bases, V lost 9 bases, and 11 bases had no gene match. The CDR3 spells CASREAGDNYEQYF. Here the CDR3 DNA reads TGTGCCAGTAGGGAGGCGGGGGATAACTACGAGCAGTACTTC.

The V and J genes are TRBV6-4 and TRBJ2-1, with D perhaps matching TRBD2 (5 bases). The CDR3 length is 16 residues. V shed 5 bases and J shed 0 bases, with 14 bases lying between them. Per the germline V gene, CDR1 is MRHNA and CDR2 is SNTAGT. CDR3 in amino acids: CASSPRVTSSYNEQFF. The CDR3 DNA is TGTGCCAGCAGTCCGAGGGTGACCTCCTCCTACAATGAGCAGTTCTTC.

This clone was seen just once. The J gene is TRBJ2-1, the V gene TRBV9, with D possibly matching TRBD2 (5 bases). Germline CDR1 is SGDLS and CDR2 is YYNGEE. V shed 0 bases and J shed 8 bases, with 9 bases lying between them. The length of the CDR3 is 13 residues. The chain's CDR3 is CASSVGLRDEQFF. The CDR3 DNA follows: TGTGCCAGCAGCGTAGGGTTGAGGGATGAGCAGTTCTTC.

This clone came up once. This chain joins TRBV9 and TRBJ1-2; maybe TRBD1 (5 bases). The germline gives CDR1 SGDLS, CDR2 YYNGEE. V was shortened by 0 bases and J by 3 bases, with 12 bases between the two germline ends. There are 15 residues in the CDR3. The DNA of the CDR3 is TGTGCCAGCAGCGTAGGACAGAGGAACCACTATGGCTACACCTTC. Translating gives CASSVGQRNHYGYTF.

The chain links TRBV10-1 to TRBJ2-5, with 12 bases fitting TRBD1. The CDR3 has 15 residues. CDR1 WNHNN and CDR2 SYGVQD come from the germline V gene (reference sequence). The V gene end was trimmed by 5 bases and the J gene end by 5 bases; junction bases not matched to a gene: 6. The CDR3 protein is CASSTGTGGAETQYF. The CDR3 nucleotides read TGCGCCAGCAGTACCGGGACAGGGGGCGCGGAGACCCAGTACTTC.